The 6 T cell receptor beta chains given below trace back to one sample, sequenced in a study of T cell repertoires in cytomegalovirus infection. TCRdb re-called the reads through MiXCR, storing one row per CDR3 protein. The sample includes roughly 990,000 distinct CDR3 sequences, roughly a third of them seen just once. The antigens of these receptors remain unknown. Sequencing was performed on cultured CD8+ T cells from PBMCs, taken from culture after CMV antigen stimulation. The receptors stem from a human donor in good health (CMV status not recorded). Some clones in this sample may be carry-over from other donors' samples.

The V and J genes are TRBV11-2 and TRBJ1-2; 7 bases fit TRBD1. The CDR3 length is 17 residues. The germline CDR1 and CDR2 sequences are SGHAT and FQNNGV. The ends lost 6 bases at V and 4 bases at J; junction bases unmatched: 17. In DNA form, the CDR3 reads TGTGCCAGCAGTTTTAAGCCCCAACAAGGGGGCGGCTATGGCTACACCTTC. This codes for CASSFKPQQGGGYGYTF.

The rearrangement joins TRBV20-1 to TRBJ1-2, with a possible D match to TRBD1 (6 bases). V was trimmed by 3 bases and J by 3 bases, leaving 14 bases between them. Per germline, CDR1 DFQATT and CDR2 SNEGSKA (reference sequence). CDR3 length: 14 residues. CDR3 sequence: CSARGAPRHYGYTF. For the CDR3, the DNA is TGCAGTGCTAGGGGGGCGCCAAGGCACTATGGCTACACCTTC.

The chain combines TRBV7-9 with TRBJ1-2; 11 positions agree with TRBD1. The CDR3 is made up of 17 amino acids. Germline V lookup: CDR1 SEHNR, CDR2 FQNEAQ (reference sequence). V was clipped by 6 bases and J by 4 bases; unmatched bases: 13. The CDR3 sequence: CASRGFLGTGGLYGYTF. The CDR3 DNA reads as TGTGCCAGCAGAGGATTTTTGGGGACAGGGGGTCTCTATGGCTACACCTTC. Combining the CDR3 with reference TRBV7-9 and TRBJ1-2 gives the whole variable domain DTGVSQNPRHKITKRGQNVTFRCDPISEHNRLYWYRQTLGQGPEFLTYFQNEAQLEKSRLLSDRFSAERPKGSFSTLEIQRTEQGDSAMYLCASRGFLGTGGLYGYTFGSGTRLTVV.

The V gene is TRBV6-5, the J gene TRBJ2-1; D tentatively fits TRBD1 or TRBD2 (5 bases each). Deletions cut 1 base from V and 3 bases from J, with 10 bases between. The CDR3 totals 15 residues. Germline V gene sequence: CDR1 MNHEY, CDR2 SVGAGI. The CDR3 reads CASSYWGYVYNEQFF. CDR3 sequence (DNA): TGTGCCAGCAGTTACTGGGGGTACGTCTACAATGAGCAGTTCTTC.

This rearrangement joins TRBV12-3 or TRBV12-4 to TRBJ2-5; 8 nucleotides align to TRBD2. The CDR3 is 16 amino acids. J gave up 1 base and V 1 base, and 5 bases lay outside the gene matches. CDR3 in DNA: TGTGCCAGCAGTTTAGAGCTTAGCGGGGCCCAAGAGACCCAGTACTTC. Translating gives CASSLELSGAQETQYF.

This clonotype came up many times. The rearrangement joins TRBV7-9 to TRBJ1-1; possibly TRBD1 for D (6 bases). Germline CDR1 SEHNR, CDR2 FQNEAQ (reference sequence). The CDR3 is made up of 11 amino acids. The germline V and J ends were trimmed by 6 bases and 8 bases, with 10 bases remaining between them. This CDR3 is CASRSGTEAFF. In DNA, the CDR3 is TGTGCCAGCAGGTCCGGGACAGAAGCTTTCTTT.